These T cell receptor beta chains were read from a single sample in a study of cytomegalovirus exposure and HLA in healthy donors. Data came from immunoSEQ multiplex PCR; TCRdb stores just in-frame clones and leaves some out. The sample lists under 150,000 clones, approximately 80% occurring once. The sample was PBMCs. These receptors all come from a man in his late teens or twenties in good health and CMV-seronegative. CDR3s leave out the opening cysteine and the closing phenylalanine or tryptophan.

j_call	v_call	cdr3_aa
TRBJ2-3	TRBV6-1	ASRGLAVTDTQY
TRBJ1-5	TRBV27	ASTTAGDINHLRPQH
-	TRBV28	ASSSKGQGGYEQY
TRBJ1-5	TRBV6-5	ASSYSGGDNQPQH
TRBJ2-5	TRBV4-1	ASSQLGLAVETQY
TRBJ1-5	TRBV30	AWSVRGQGDQPQH
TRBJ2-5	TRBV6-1	ASSVRLAGQETQY
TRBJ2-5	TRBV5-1	ASSRGLAGVRETQY
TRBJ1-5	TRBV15	ATSRDLEEPQH
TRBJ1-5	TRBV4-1	ASSLDRISGQPQH
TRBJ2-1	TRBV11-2	ASSFQDIPF
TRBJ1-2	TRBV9	ASSPLRGFGDGYT
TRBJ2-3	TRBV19	ASSIAGGISTDTQY
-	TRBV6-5	ASSYEQGSEQY
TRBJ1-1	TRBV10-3	AISWEGNTEAF
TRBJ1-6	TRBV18	ASSPQGQGNNSPLH
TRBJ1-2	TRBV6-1	ASSPDRPYGYT
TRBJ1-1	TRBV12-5	ASGFGRVSLGTEAF
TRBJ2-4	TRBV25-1	ASSAPGTGALQRY
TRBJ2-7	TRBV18	ASSQGVLSYEQY
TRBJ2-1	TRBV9	ASNPDRGFNEQF
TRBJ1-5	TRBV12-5	ASGLFVQH
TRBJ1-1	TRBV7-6	ASSRDGGDTEAF
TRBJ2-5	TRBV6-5	ASRSSGGLETQY
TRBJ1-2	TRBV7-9	ASTEGQSYGYT
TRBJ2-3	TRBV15	ATSREASGTADTQY
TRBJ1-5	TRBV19	ASSKGQGTAQH
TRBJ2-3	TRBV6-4	ASSGTSGGDTQY
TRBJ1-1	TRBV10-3	AISESGRSDTEAF
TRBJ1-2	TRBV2	ASSPQGAEGYT
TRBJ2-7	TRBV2	ASSYAGTGGLEQY
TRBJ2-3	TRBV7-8	ASGGTDTQY
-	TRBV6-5	ASSKGQGASYEQY
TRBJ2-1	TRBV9	ASSVGGGYEQF
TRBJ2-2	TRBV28	ASSLLSGSNTGELF
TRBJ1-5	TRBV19	ASEGISGGYSNQPQH
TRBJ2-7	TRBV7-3	ASSLTGQELPYEQY
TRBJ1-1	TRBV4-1	ASSQEPQLNTEAF
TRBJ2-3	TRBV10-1	ASSLTGGADTQY
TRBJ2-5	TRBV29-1	SVEDFSGGGEETQY
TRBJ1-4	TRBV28	ASRTFSGQGIEKLF
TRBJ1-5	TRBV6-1	ASSERYNQPQH
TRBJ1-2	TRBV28	ASSFPGSDGYT
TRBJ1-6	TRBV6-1	ATTGQVNSPLH
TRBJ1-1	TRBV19	ASTAGRRKNTEAF
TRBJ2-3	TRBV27	ASSLSGLAVITDTQY
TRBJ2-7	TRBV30	AWSWTGSRYEQY
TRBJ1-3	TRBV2	ASTEVYSGNTIY